This TCR beta chain was profiled in a study of radiotherapy plus CTLA-4 blockade in lung cancer. Turning to the study itself: The study recorded objective responses in around a sixth of patients and disease control in around 31%. General study results and limits: Researchers report tumor-derived TCR clones expanding in blood after radiotherapy plus ipilimumab.

In regard to this clone: What it recognizes is unknown.

Method: immunoSEQ multiplex PCR; TCRdb's copy keeps in-frame clones and lacks some. The table includes 55,000 to 65,000 clones, 77% detected once. The CDR3 extends over 15 amino acids. Looked up from germline, CDR1 is LNHDA and CDR2 is SQIVND (reference sequence). J gave up 0 bases and V 6 bases, and 7 bases lay outside the gene matches. This rearrangement joins TRBV19 to TRBJ1-1; 7 positions agree with TRBD1. Specimen: peripheral blood, collected from a patient treated with radiotherapy plus ipilimumab. This receptor was identified in a human donor with non-small cell lung cancer who had a partial response to radiotherapy plus ipilimumab. CDR3 nucleotides: TGTGCCAGTAGGGAGGGGGCCCTCCTGAACACTGAAGCTTTCTTT. Translating it yields CASREGALLNTEAFF.